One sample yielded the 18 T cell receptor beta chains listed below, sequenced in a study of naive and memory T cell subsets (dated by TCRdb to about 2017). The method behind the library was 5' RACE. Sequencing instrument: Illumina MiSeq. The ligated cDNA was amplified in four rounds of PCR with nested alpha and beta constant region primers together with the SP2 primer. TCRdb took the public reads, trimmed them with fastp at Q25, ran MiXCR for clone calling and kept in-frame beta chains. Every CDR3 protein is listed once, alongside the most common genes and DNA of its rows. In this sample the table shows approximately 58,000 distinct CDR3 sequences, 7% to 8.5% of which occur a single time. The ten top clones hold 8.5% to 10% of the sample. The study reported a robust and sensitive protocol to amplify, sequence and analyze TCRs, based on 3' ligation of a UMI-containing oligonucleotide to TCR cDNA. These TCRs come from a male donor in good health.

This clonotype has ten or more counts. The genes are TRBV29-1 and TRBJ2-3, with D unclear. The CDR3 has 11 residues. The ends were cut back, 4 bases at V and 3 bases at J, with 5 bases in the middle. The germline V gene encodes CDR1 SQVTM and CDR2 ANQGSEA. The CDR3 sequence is CSVASTDTQYF. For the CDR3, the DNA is TGCAGCGTTGCATCTACAGATACGCAGTATTTT.

CDR3 bases: TGTGCCAGCAGTGAATTGCTAGTCGCTGAAGCTTTCTTT. This encodes CASSELLVAEAFF. The rearrangement links TRBV25-1 to TRBJ1-1; D gene uncertain. Looked up from germline, CDR1 is MGHDK and CDR2 is SYGVNS. V lost 1 base to trimming and J lost 6 bases, with 9 bases between them. The CDR3 loop spans 13 amino acids.

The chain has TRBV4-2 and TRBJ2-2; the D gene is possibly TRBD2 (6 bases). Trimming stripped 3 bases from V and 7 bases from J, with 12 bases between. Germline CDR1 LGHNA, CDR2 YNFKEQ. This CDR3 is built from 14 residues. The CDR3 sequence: CASSQREENGELFF. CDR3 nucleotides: TGTGCCAGCAGCCAGAGGGAGGAGAACGGGGAGCTGTTTTTT.

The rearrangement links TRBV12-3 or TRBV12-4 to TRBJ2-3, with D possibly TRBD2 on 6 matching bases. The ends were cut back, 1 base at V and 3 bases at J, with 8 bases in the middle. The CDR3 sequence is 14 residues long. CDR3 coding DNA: TGTGCCAGCAGTTTAGAACTAGCAACAGATACGCAGTATTTT. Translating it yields CASSLELATDTQYF.

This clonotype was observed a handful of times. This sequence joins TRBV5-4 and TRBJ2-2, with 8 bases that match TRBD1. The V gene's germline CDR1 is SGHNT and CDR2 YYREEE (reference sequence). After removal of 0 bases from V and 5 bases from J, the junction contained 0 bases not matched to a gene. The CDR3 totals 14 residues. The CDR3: CASSLGQGTGELFF. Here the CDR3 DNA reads TGTGCCAGCAGCTTGGGACAGGGGACCGGGGAGCTGTTTTTT.

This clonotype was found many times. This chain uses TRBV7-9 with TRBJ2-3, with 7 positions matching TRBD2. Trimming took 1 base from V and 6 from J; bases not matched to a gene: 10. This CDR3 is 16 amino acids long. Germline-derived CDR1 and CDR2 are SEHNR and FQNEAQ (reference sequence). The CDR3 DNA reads TGTGCCAGCAGCTTAGTTGCGGGAGTTTCCCTCGATACGCAGTATTTT. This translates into CASSLVAGVSLDTQYF.

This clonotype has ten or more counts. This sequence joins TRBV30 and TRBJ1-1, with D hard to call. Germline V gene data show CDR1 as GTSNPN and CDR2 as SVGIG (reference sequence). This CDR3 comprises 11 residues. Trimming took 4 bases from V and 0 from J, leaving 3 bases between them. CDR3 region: CAWNMNTEAFF. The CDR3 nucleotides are TGTGCCTGGAACATGAACACTGAAGCTTTCTTT.

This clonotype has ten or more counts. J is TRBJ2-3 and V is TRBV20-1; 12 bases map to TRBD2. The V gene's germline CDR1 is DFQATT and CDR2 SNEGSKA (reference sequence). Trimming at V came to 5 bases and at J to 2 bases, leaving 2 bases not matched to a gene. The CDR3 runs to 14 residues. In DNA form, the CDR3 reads TGCAGTGCTCTAGCGGGAGGGAACACAGATACGCAGTATTTT. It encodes CSALAGGNTDTQYF.

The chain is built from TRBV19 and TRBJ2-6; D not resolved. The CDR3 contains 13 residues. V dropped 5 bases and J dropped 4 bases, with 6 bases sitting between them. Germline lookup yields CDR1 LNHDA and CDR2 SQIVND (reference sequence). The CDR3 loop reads CASSSSGANVLTF. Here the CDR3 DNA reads TGTGCCAGTAGTTCGAGCGGGGCCAACGTCCTGACTTTC.

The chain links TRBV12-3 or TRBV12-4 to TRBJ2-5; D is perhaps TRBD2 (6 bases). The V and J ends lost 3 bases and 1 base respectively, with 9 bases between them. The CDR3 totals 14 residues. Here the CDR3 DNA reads TGTGCCAGCAGTTTTATGGGGGGCCAAGAGACCCAGTACTTC. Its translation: CASSFMGGQETQYF.

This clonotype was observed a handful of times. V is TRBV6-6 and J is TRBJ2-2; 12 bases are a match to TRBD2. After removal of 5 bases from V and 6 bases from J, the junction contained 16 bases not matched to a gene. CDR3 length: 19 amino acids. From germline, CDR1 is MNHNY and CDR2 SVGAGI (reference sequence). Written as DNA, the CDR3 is TGTGCCAGCAGTCAGCCCAAGTACCTAGCGGGGGGGAGTCCCGGGGAGCTGTTTTTT. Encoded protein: CASSQPKYLAGGSPGELFF.

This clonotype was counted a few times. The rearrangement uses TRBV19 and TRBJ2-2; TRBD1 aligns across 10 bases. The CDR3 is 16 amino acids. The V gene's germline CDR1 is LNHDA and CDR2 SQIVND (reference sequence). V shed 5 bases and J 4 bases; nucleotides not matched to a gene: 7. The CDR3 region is CASSFRDRGGTGELFF. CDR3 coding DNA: TGTGCCAGTAGTTTCCGGGACAGGGGCGGCACCGGGGAGCTGTTTTTT.

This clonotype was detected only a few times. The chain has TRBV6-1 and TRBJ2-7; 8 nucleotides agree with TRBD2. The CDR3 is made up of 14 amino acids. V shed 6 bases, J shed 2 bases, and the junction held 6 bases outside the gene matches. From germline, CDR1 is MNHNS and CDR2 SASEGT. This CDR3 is CASRPGLVTYEQYF. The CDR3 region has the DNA TGTGCCAGCAGACCGGGACTAGTCACCTACGAGCAGTACTTC.

The CDR3 sequence is CASSIMGYNYGYTF. CDR3 bases: TGTGCCAGTAGTATAATGGGTTATAACTATGGCTACACCTTC. This rearrangement joins TRBV19 to TRBJ1-2; no firm D call. This CDR3 comprises 14 residues. CDR1 is LNHDA and CDR2 is SQIVND in the germline V gene (reference sequence). Trimming shortened V by 2 bases and J by 1 base, and 8 bases separated the two germline ends.

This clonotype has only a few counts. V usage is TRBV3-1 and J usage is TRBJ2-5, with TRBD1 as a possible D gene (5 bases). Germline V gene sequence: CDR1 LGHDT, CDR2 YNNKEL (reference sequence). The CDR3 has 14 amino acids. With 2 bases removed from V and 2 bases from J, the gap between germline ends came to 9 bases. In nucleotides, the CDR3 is TGTGCCAGCAGCCAACTGGACACACAAGAGACCCAGTACTTC. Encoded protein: CASSQLDTQETQYF.

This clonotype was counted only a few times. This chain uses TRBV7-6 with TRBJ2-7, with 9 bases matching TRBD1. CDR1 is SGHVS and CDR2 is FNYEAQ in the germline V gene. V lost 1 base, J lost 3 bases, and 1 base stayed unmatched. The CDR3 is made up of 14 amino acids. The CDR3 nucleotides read TGTGCCAGCAGCTTAGGGGGACAGGGCTACGAGCAGTACTTC. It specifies CASSLGGQGYEQYF.

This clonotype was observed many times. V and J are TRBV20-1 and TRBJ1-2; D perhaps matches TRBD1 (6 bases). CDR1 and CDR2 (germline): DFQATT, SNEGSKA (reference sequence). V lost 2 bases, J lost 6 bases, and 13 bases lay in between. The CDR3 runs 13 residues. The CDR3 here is CSARHRDTNGYTF. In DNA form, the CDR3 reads TGCAGTGCTAGACACCGGGACACCAATGGCTACACCTTC.

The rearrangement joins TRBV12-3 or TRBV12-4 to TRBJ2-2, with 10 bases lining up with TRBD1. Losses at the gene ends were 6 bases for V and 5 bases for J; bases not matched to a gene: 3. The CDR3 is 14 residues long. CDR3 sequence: CASRGQGETGELFF. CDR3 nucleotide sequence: TGTGCCAGCAGAGGACAGGGGGAGACCGGGGAGCTGTTTTTT.